Described below is a single TCR beta chain sequence and its context. Germline CDR1 is MDHEN and CDR2 is SYDVKM. The ends were cut back, 5 bases at V and 2 bases at J, with 8 bases in the middle. The CDR3 has 13 residues. The repertoire was sequenced with immunoSEQ multiplex PCR; TCRdb's copy has only in-frame clones and lacks some. The sample yields just over 55,000 clones, around 93% seen once. This specimen belongs to a study of T cell changes during pregnancy in multiple sclerosis. The TCR was taken from a female donor in good health, enrolled as a control in a pregnancy study. This sequence joins TRBV28 and TRBJ2-3; no clear D. The source was peripheral blood, collected after pregnancy. CDR3 coding DNA: TGTGCCAGCAGTCCCCCAGACACAGATACGCAGTATTTT. This encodes CASSPPDTDTQYF.